The 30 T cell receptor beta chains presented below share a single source sample, sequenced in a study of cytomegalovirus exposure and HLA in healthy donors. Amplification used 60 Vbeta primers and 13 Jbeta primers. Libraries were prepared by immunoSEQ multiplex PCR; TCRdb keeps only in-frame clonotypes and omits some of them. Of about 160,000 clones in the sample, 85% are singletons; the top ten hold 1%. Material: PBMCs. These receptors originate from a boy aged 2 to 9 in good health and CMV-seronegative.

This chain connects TRBV10-2 to TRBJ2-5; D unresolved. CDR1 and CDR2 from the germline V gene are WSHSY and SAAADI. Trimming pared 0 bases from V and 2 bases from J, leaving 10 bases between. The CDR3 covers 15 residues. CDR3 loop: CASSESVAEQETQYF. CDR3 bases: TGCGCCAGCAGTGAGTCGGTAGCAGAACAAGAGACCCAGTACTTC.

This clone has just a few counts. J is TRBJ1-6 and V is TRBV14; the D gene is possibly TRBD1 (5 bases). The CDR3 sequence is 14 residues long. V was clipped by 3 bases and J by 10 bases, with 13 bases between them. Germline V gene lookup returns CDR1 SGHDN and CDR2 FVKESK. CDR3 nucleotides: TGTGCCAGCAGCCACATGACAGTAAACTCACCCCTCCACTTT. Translating it yields CASSHMTVNSPLHF.

This rearrangement joins TRBV28 to TRBJ1-3, with 8 bases aligning to TRBD1. Losses at the gene ends were 5 bases for V and 4 bases for J; bases not matched to a gene: 10. This CDR3 region has 16 residues. The germline V gene encodes CDR1 MDHEN and CDR2 SYDVKM. CDR3 residues: CASSPPRTGRGNTIYF. The CDR3, as DNA: TGTGCCAGCAGTCCTCCTCGGACAGGGAGAGGAAACACCATATATTTT.

The V gene is TRBV5-6, the J gene TRBJ2-5; 10 positions agree with TRBD2. Germline CDR1 and CDR2: SGHDT and YYEEEE. J was trimmed by 5 bases and V by 5 bases; bases with no gene match: 12. The CDR3 extends over 16 amino acids. The CDR3 here is CASSWTSGGRGETQYF. CDR3 coding DNA: TGTGCCAGCAGTTGGACTAGCGGAGGACGGGGGGAGACCCAGTACTTC.

This clone was counted only a few times. V and J are TRBV5-4 and TRBJ2-3, with D possibly matching TRBD2 (5 bases). Germline CDR1 is SGHNT and CDR2 is YYREEE (reference sequence). With 3 bases removed from V and 1 base from J, the gap between germline ends came to 12 bases. The CDR3 loop spans 15 amino acids. CDR3 residues: CASSSALAGTDTQYF. For the CDR3, the DNA is TGTGCCAGCAGCTCGGCGCTAGCAGGCACAGATACGCAGTATTTT.

The J gene is TRBJ2-5, the V gene TRBV6-5; TRBD2 is a possible D gene (5 bases). Trimming removed 7 bases from V and 4 bases from J, with 16 bases in between. Germline loops: CDR1 MNHEY, CDR2 SVGAGI. The CDR3 loop spans 14 amino acids. The CDR3: CASKSIRAGETQYF. The CDR3 nucleotides are TGTGCCAGCAAGTCAATAAGGGCGGGAGAGACCCAGTACTTC.

The rearrangement links TRBV7-2 to TRBJ2-7, with a possible D match to TRBD2 (6 bases). The CDR3 is 15 amino acids. CDR1 is SGHTA and CDR2 is FQGNSA in the germline V gene. V gave up 0 bases and J gave up 5 bases, with 14 bases separating them. CDR3 in amino acids: CASSLAGGFSDEQYF. For the CDR3, the DNA is TGTGCCAGCAGCTTAGCGGGGGGATTCAGCGACGAGCAGTACTTC.

This clone was observed a few times. The chain joins TRBV30 to TRBJ2-7, with 7 bases identical to TRBD1. CDR1 and CDR2 from the germline V gene are GTSNPN and SVGIG (reference sequence). The CDR3 consists of 13 residues. J lost 3 bases, V lost 4 bases, and 6 bases had no gene match. The CDR3 nucleotides read TGTGCCTGGAAACAGGGGAACGTCTACGAGCAGTACTTC. This translates into CAWKQGNVYEQYF.

This clone was recorded once. The chain uses TRBV18 and TRBJ1-2; D is unclear. The V end was cut by 0 bases, the J end by 1 base, with 6 bases between. CDR3 size: 14 residues. Germline CDR1 KGHSH, CDR2 LQKENI. The CDR3 nucleotides read TGTGCCAGCTCACCACCGCGGAGTAACTATGGCTACACCTTC. This translates into CASSPPRSNYGYTF. Combining the CDR3 with reference TRBV18 and TRBJ1-2 gives the whole variable domain NAGVMQNPRHLVRRRGQEARLRCSPMKGHSHVYWYRQLPEEGLKFMVYLQKENIIDESGMPKERFSAEFPKEGPSILRIQQVVRGDSAAYFCASSPPRSNYGYTFGSGTRLTVV.

This clone was found a few times. The genes are TRBV4-1 and TRBJ2-3; 13 bases are shared with TRBD2. This CDR3 has 18 amino acids. Looked up from germline, CDR1 is MGHRA and CDR2 is YSYEKL. The junction had 6 bases not matched to a gene; V was cut back by 1 base and J by 2 bases. CDR3 region: CASSQGSGLAGHTDTQYF. Written as DNA, the CDR3 is TGCGCCAGCAGCCAAGGATCGGGACTAGCGGGGCACACAGATACGCAGTATTTT.

The chain has TRBV11-2 and TRBJ2-7, with D possibly TRBD2 on 6 matching bases. CDR3 length equals 14 residues. V was pared by 5 bases and J by 0 bases, with 11 bases between. The V gene's germline CDR1 is SGHAT and CDR2 FQNNGV. The CDR3 DNA follows: TGTGCCAGCAGCCCGGGACTCCTCTCCTACGAGCAGTACTTC. As protein: CASSPGLLSYEQYF.

V gene TRBV5-1 combines with J gene TRBJ2-3; D is possibly TRBD2 (5 bases). V was shortened by 0 bases and J by 5 bases, with 16 bases between the two germline ends. The CDR3 has 16 residues. CDR1 and CDR2 from the germline V gene are SGHRS and YFSETQ. CDR3 amino acids: CASSLDFARAGDTQYF. As DNA, the CDR3 is TGCGCCAGCAGCTTGGATTTTGCGCGCGCGGGAGATACGCAGTATTTT.

The rearrangement joins TRBV2 to TRBJ1-1; unclear D gene. The ends were cut back, 4 bases at V and 2 bases at J, with 2 bases in the middle. The CDR3 covers 11 residues. Germline V gives CDR1 SNHLY, CDR2 FYNNEI. The CDR3: CASSVNTEAFF. CDR3 DNA sequence: TGTGCCAGCAGTGTAAACACTGAAGCTTTCTTT.

V and J are TRBV7-6 and TRBJ2-6; D might be TRBD1 (5 bases). Germline V gene data show CDR1 as SGHVS and CDR2 as FNYEAQ. The ends were cut back, 8 bases at V and 2 bases at J, with 10 bases in the middle. This CDR3 spans 14 amino acids. This chain's CDR3 is CASLPRAGANVLTF. The CDR3 region has the DNA TGTGCCAGCCTCCCCAGGGCTGGGGCCAACGTCCTGACTTTC. Full variable domain (rest looked up from reference TRBV7-6 and TRBJ2-6): GAGVSQSPRYKVTKRGQDVALRCDPISGHVSLYWYRQALGQGPEFLTYFNYEAQQDKSGLPNDRFSAERPEGSISTLTIQRTEQRDSAMYRCASLPRAGANVLTFGAGSRLTVL.

This chain links TRBV23-1 with TRBJ2-7; 10 nucleotides line up with TRBD2. TRBV23-1 is labeled an ORF, and its function is uncertain. This CDR3 has 15 amino acids. V gave up 6 bases and J gave up 3 bases; unmatched junction bases: 8. CDR3 protein: CASSRGTSDFYEQYF. The DNA of the CDR3 is TGCGCCAGCAGCCGGGGGACTAGCGATTTCTACGAGCAGTACTTC.

V and J are TRBV5-4 and TRBJ2-3; 11 bases are a match to TRBD2. V shed 5 bases and J 1 base; nucleotides not matched to a gene: 3. Germline V lookup: CDR1 SGHNT, CDR2 YYREEE (reference sequence). This CDR3 is 15 amino acids long. CDR3 DNA sequence: TGTGCCAGCAGAAGTAGCGGGGGGGGCACAGATACGCAGTATTTT. It yields the protein CASRSSGGGTDTQYF. The complete variable domain, with remaining parts taken from reference TRBV5-4 and TRBJ2-3, reads ETGVTQSPTHLIKTRGQQVTLRCSSQSGHNTVSWYQQALGQGPQFIFQYYREEENGRGNFPPRFSGLQFPNYSSELNVNALELDDSALYLCASRSSGGGTDTQYFGPGTRLTVL.

The chain couples TRBV28 to TRBJ2-1; perhaps TRBD1 as D (6 bases). V was pared by 5 bases and J by 6 bases, with 8 bases between. There are 12 residues in the CDR3. Germline-derived CDR1 and CDR2 are MDHEN and SYDVKM. The CDR3 region is CASSRRGNEQFF. The DNA of the CDR3 is TGTGCCAGCAGTCGCAGGGGCAATGAGCAGTTCTTC.

The chain carries TRBV7-2 and TRBJ2-3; possibly TRBD2 for D (6 bases). The CDR3 totals 15 residues. V dropped 5 bases and J dropped 1 base, with 13 bases sitting between them. Looked up from germline, CDR1 is SGHTA and CDR2 is FQGNSA. The CDR3 sequence: CASSPRRGGTDTQYF. The CDR3 nucleotides are TGTGCCAGCAGCCCACGGAGGGGAGGCACAGATACGCAGTATTTT.

The rearrangement joins TRBV19 to TRBJ2-1, with D perhaps TRBD1 (5 bases). This CDR3 region has 15 residues. Trimming removed 2 bases at V and 7 bases at J, with 15 bases between. Germline V gene lookup returns CDR1 LNHDA and CDR2 SQIVND (reference sequence). CDR3 DNA sequence: TGTGCCAGTAGTATAATTGGGCAGGGTTATAATGAGCAGTTCTTC. Its protein is CASSIIGQGYNEQFF.

The genes are TRBV4-1 and TRBJ1-2; weak D call: TRBD1 (5 bases). V dropped 0 bases and J dropped 0 bases, with 8 bases sitting between them. Germline CDR1 reads MGHRA; CDR2 reads YSYEKL. CDR3 length equals 15 residues. DNA for the CDR3: TGCGCCAGCAGCCAAGAGGAGGGGACTAACTATGGCTACACCTTC. This sequence encodes CASSQEEGTNYGYTF.

This clone has more than one count but fewer than ten. This sequence joins TRBV28 and TRBJ1-1; D unclear. Trimming cost V 8 bases and J 10 bases, with 11 bases left between them. Germline CDR1 is MDHEN and CDR2 is SYDVKM. CDR3 size: 10 residues. CDR3 sequence reads: CASGQTPAFF. CDR3 nucleotide sequence: TGTGCCAGCGGCCAAACACCAGCTTTCTTT.

The chain has TRBV28 and TRBJ1-5, with a weak D call TRBD1 (5 bases). V lost 3 bases and J 2 bases, leaving 11 bases between the germline ends. This CDR3 spans 15 amino acids. CDR1 is MDHEN and CDR2 is SYDVKM in the germline V gene. The CDR3 nucleotides are TGTGCCAGCAGTTTTCACGACAGTGGCAATCAGCCCCAGCATTTT. Translating it yields CASSFHDSGNQPQHF. Complete variable domain (other parts from reference TRBV28 and TRBJ1-5): DVKVTQSSRYLVKRTGEKVFLECVQDMDHENMFWYRQDPGLGLRLIYFSYDVKMKEKGDIPEGYSVSREKKERFSLILESASTNQTSMYLCASSFHDSGNQPQHFGDGTRLSIL.

The genes are TRBV30 and TRBJ1-3; 9 positions agree with TRBD1. Germline loops: CDR1 GTSNPN, CDR2 SVGIG (reference sequence). With 5 bases clipped from V and 2 bases from J, the junction kept 10 bases outside the gene matches. CDR3 length: 16 amino acids. The CDR3 reads CAWGPRQGVAGNTIYF. CDR3 nucleotide sequence: TGTGCCTGGGGCCCTCGACAGGGGGTAGCTGGAAACACCATATATTTT.

This clone was counted only a few times. The chain employs TRBV4-1 and TRBJ2-2; unclear D gene. Trimming cost V 3 bases and J 4 bases, with 12 bases left between them. The CDR3 sequence is 15 residues long. The germline CDR1 and CDR2 sequences are MGHRA and YSYEKL. DNA for the CDR3: TGCGCCAGCAGCCACAAGAATGGGCGCACCGGGGAGCTGTTTTTT. Residues: CASSHKNGRTGELFF.

The genes are TRBV29-1 and TRBJ2-7; tentative D call: TRBD1 (6 bases). The CDR3 totals 17 residues. The germline V and J ends were trimmed by 2 bases and 1 base, with 21 bases remaining between them. Germline V gene lookup returns CDR1 SQVTM and CDR2 ANQGSEA. CDR3 in amino acids: CSVESLKTGSESYEQYF. The CDR3 DNA reads as TGCAGCGTTGAATCCTTGAAAACAGGGAGCGAGTCCTACGAGCAGTACTTC.

This clone has only one observation. This sequence joins TRBV29-1 and TRBJ2-3, with a possible D match to TRBD2 (6 bases). The CDR3 totals 17 residues. Trimming left V 0 bases short and J 8 bases short, with 24 bases between. Germline lookup yields CDR1 SQVTM and CDR2 ANQGSEA. This CDR3 is CSVEDTPRGFPLFTQYF. The CDR3 DNA sequence: TGCAGCGTTGAAGATACCCCACGGGGGTTCCCCCTCTTTACGCAGTATTTT.

Only a few counts were recorded for this clone. The rearrangement links TRBV4-1 to TRBJ2-3; TRBD2 matches 14 bases. The germline CDR1 and CDR2 sequences are MGHRA and YSYEKL. The CDR3 extends over 18 amino acids. V lost 3 bases to trimming and J lost 5 bases; unmatched junction nucleotides: 10. CDR3 in DNA: TGCGCCAGCAGCCATAGAACGGGACTAGCGGGAGCACAAGATACGCAGTATTTT. Translation gives CASSHRTGLAGAQDTQYF.

The chain recombines TRBV28 with TRBJ2-1; possible D gene TRBD1, 6 bases. V shed 6 bases and J shed 5 bases, with 20 bases lying between them. The CDR3 contains 16 residues. The germline V gene encodes CDR1 MDHEN and CDR2 SYDVKM. The CDR3 spells CASSHSKWGLDNEQFF. The DNA for the CDR3 is TGTGCCAGCAGCCATTCGAAATGGGGGCTTGACAATGAGCAGTTCTTC.

This clone has more than one count but fewer than ten. V is TRBV7-8 and J is TRBJ2-7; 7 nucleotides line up with TRBD1. V trimming: 5 bases; J trimming: 6 bases; junction bases outside the gene matches: 13. Germline CDR1 is SGHVS and CDR2 is FQNEAQ. The CDR3 extends over 15 amino acids. The CDR3 coding sequence is TGTGCCAGCAGCGAGAACAGGGGATTCCCTCTCGAGCAGTACTTC. Protein: CASSENRGFPLEQYF.

V and J are TRBV6-6 and TRBJ1-5, with TRBD1 identical over 8 bases. Germline V gene data show CDR1 as MNHNY and CDR2 as SVGAGI (reference sequence). The CDR3 contains 16 residues. V trimming: 2 bases; J trimming: 3 bases; junction bases outside the gene matches: 6. The CDR3 bases are TGTGCCAGCAGTTACCTGACAGGGGTTAACAATCAGCCCCAGCATTTT. This translates into CASSYLTGVNNQPQHF.